Below, one T cell receptor beta chain is given with its context. Produced via immunoSEQ multiplex PCR; TCRdb's table is partial and in-frame only. The sample gives about 290,000 clones, around four fifths of which show up once; around 4% is in the top ten. The data stem from a study of blood T cell repertoires in COVID-19. Across the study: Italy, Spain and the United States were the sources of the convalescent and acute COVID-19 samples.

The CDR3 is 13 amino acids. Germline V gene lookup returns CDR1 SQVTM and CDR2 ANQGSEA. Trimming removed 2 bases at V and 5 bases at J, with 10 bases between. This TCR was sampled from a woman in her forties or fifties with active or convalescent COVID-19. The rearrangement uses TRBV29-1 and TRBJ2-1; the D gene is possibly TRBD2 (6 bases). The sequencing input was peripheral blood. CDR3 protein: CSVETSSNNEQFF. CDR3 bases: TGCAGCGTTGAAACTAGCAGCAACAATGAGCAGTTCTTC.